This T cell receptor beta chain is drawn from a study of PD-1 blockade in classical Hodgkin lymphoma. TCRdb keeps only in-frame clones here, not all; method: immunoSEQ multiplex PCR. The data hold some 100,000 clones, with roughly 90% observed a single time. Following autologous stem cell transplantation, relapse occurred in every patient, and exposure to brentuximab vedotin varied. This CDR3 region has 12 residues. Germline V gives CDR1 KGHSH, CDR2 LQKENI. V dropped 7 bases and J dropped 8 bases, with 11 bases sitting between them. This sample comprised peripheral blood mononuclear cells (PBMCs), obtained at baseline. The TCR originated in a human donor with classical Hodgkin lymphoma. This rearrangement joins TRBV18 to TRBJ2-2; the D gene is possibly TRBD2 (6 bases). CDR3 nucleotide sequence: TGTGCCAGCTTACTAGCATCTGGGGAGCTGTTTTTT. Translating it yields CASLLASGELFF.